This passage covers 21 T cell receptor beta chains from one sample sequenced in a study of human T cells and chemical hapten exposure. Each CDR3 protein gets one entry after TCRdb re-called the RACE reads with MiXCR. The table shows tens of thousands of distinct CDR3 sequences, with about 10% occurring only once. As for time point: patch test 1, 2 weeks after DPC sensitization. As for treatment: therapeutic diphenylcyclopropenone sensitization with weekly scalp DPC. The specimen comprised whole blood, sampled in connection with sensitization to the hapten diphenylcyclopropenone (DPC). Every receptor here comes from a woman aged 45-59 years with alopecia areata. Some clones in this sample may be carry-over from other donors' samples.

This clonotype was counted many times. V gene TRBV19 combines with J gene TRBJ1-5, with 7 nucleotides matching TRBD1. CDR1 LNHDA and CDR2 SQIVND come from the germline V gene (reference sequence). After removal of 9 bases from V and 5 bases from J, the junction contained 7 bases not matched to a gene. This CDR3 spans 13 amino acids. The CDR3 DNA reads TGTGCCAGCTCGACAGGGAGGGATCAGCCCCAGCATTTT. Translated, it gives CASSTGRDQPQHF.

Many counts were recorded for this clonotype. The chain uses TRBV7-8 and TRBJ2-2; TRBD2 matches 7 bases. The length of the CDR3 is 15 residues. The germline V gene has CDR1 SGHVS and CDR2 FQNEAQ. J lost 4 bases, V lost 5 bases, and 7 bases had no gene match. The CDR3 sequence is CASSQLAASTGELFF. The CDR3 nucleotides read TGTGCCAGCAGCCAGCTAGCGGCCAGCACCGGGGAGCTGTTTTTT.

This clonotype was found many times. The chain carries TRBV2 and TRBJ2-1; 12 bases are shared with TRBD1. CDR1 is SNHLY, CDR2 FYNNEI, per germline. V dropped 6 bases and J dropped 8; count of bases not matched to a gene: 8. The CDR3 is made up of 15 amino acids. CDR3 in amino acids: CASRAGTGGFHEQFF. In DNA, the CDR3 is TGTGCCAGCAGGGCCGGGACAGGGGGCTTCCATGAGCAGTTCTTC. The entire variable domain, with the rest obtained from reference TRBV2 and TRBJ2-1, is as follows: EPEVTQTPSHQVTQMGQEVILRCVPISNHLYFYWYRQILGQKVEFLVSFYNNEISEKSEIFDDQFSVERPDGSNFTLKIRSTKLEDSAMYFCASRAGTGGFHEQFFGPGTRLTVL.

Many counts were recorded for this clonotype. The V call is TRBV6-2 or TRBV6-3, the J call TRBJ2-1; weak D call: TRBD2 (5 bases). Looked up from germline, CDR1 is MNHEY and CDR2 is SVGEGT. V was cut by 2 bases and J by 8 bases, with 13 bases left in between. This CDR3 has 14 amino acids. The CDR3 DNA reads TGTGCCAGCAGTTACGAGAGGGTAGCCCATGAGCAGTTCTTC. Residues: CASSYERVAHEQFF.

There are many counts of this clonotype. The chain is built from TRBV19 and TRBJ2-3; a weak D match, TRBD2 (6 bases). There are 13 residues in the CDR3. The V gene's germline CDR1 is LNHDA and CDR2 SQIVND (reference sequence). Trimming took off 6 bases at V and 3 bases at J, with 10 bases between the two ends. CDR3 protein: CASRPGGTDTQYF. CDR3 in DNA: TGTGCCAGTAGGCCCGGGGGAACAGATACGCAGTATTTT.

The CDR3 reads CASRSRGVDSPLHF. CDR3 bases: TGTGCCAGCAGAAGCAGGGGCGTGGATTCACCCCTCCACTTT. The chain couples TRBV2 to TRBJ1-6, with a tentative D call TRBD1 (6 bases). The V and J ends lost 6 bases and 8 bases respectively, with 14 bases between them. The germline V gene encodes CDR1 SNHLY and CDR2 FYNNEI. This CDR3 spans 14 amino acids.

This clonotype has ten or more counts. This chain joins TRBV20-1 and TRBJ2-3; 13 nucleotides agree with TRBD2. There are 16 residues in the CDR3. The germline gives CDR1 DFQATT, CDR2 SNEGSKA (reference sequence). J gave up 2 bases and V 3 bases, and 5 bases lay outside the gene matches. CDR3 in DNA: TGCAGTGCTAGCGGGGGACTAGCGGGATCCACAGATACGCAGTATTTT. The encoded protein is CSASGGLAGSTDTQYF.

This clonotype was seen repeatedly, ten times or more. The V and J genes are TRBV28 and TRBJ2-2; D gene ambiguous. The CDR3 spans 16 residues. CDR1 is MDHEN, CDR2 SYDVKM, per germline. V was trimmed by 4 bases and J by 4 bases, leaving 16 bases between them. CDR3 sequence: CASSWARTSGTGELFF. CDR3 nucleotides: TGTGCCAGCAGTTGGGCACGGACCTCTGGCACCGGGGAGCTGTTTTTT.

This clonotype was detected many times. CDR3 protein: CASSPDREDQPQHF. The CDR3 bases are TGTGCCAGCAGCCCCGACAGGGAAGATCAGCCCCAGCATTTT. V usage is TRBV7-6 and J usage is TRBJ1-5; 7 positions match TRBD1. Germline lookup yields CDR1 SGHVS and CDR2 FNYEAQ. The CDR3 spans 14 residues. After removal of 5 bases from V and 5 bases from J, the junction contained 6 bases not matched to a gene.

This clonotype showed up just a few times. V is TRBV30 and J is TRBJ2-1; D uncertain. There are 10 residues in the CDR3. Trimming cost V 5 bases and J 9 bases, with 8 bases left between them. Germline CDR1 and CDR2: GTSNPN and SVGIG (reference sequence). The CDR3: CAWSHLEQFF. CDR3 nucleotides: TGTGCCTGGTCCCACCTTGAGCAGTTCTTC. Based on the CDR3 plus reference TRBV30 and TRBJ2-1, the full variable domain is SQTIHQWPATLVQPVGSPLSLECTVEGTSNPNLYWYRQAAGRGLQLLFYSVGIGQISSEVPQNLSASRPQDRQFILSSKKLLLSDSGFYLCAWSHLEQFFGPGTRLTVL.

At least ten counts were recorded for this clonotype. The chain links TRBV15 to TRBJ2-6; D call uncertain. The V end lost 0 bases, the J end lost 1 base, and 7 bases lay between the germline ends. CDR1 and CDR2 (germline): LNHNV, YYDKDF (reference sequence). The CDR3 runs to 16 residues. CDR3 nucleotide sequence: TGTGCCACCAGCAGAGAACGCGGTTCTGGGGCCAACGTCCTGACTTTC. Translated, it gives CATSRERGSGANVLTF. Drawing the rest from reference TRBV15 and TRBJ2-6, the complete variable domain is DAMVIQNPRYQVTQFGKPVTLSCSQTLNHNVMYWYQQKSSQAPKLLFHYYDKDFNNEADTPDNFQSRRPNTSFCFLDIRSPGLGDTAMYLCATSRERGSGANVLTFGAGSRLTVL.

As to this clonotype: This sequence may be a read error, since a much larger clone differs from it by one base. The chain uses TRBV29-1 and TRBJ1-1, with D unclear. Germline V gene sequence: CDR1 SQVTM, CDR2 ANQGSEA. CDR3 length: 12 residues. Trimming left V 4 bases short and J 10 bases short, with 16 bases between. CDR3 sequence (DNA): TGCAGCGTTGCGAGCCCAGAGGCGAGAGCTTTCTTT. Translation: CSVASPEARAFF.

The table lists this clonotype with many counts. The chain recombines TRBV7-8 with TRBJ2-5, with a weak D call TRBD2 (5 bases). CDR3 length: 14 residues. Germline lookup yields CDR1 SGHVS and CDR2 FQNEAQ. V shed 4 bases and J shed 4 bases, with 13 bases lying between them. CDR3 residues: CASSSRLPPETQYF. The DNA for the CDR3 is TGTGCCAGCAGCTCCCGACTACCCCCAGAGACCCAGTACTTC.

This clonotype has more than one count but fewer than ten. CDR3 in DNA: TGTGCCAGCAGCGTCATATCAGATACGCAGTATTTT. This codes for CASSVISDTQYF. The rearrangement joins TRBV7-2 to TRBJ2-3; D uncertain. Germline loops: CDR1 SGHTA, CDR2 FQGNSA. This CDR3 contains 12 residues. Trimming took 5 bases from V and 4 from J, leaving 7 bases between them.

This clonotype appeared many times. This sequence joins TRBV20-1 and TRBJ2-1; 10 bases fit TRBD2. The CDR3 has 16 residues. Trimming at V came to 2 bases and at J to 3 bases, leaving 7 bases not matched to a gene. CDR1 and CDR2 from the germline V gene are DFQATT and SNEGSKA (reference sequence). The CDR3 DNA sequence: TGCAGTGCTAGAAGACTAGCGGGTGCCAGCTACAATGAGCAGTTCTTC. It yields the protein CSARRLAGASYNEQFF.

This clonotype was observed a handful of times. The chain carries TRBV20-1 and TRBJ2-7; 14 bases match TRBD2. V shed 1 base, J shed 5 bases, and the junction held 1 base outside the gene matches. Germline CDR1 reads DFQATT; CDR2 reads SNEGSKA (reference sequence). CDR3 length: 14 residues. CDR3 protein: CSARGGLAGDEQYF. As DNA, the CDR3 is TGCAGTGCTAGAGGGGGACTAGCGGGAGACGAGCAGTACTTC.

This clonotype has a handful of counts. The CDR3 region is CSVVVSPDTEAFF. The CDR3 DNA follows: TGCAGCGTTGTGGTCAGTCCAGACACTGAAGCTTTCTTT. The rearrangement joins TRBV29-1 to TRBJ1-1; unclear D gene. The CDR3 length is 13 residues. Trimming shortened V by 4 bases and J by 3 bases, and 12 bases separated the two germline ends. CDR1 and CDR2 (germline): SQVTM, ANQGSEA.

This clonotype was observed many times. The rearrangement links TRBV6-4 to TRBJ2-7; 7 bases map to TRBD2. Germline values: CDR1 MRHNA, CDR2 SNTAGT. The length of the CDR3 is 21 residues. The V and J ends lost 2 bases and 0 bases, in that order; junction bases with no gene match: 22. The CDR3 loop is CASSDPVGGAAWLAVSYEQYF. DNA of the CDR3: TGTGCCAGCAGTGACCCGGTGGGAGGGGCTGCGTGGCTAGCGGTCTCCTACGAGCAGTACTTC.

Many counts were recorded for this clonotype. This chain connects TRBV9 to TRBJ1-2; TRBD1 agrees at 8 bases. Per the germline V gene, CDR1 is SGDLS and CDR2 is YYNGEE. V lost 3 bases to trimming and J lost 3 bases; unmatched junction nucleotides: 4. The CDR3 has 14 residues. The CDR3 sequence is CASSGSGGYYGYTF. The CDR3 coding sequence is TGTGCCAGCAGCGGATCAGGGGGCTACTATGGCTACACCTTC.

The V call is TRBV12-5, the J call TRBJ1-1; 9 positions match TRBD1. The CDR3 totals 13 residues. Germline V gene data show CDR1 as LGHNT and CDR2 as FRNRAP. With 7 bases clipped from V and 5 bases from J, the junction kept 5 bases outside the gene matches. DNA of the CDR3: TGTGCTAGTGCGGGGACAGGGCGAACTGAAGCTTTCTTT. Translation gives CASAGTGRTEAFF.

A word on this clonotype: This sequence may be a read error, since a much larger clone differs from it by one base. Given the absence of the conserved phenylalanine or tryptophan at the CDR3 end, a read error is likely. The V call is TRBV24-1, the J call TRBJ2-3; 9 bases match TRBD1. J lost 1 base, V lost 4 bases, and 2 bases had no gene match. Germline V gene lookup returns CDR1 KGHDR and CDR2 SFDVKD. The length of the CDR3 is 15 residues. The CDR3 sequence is CATSDRTGGTDTQYS. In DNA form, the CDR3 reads TGTGCCACCAGTGACCGGACAGGGGGCACAGATACGCAGTATTCT.